This T cell receptor (beta chain) was sequenced for a study of graft-versus-host responses after intestinal transplantation (dated by TCRdb to the early 2020s). Study-level background: The transplants that recipients got were multivisceral, liver-intestinal, or isolated intestinal. Anti-thymocyte globulin induction was given to all recipients, followed by maintenance tacrolimus and steroids for about 3 years. After intestinal transplantation, graft-versus-host and host-versus-graft alloreactive T cell clones were followed in the graft, circulation and bone marrow using bulk TCR-beta CDR3 sequencing. Alloreactive clones were identified by sequencing pre-transplant mixed lymphocyte reaction products and comparing these products with unstimulated pre-transplant donor and recipient T cells. A cohort of about 25 intestinal transplant recipients, including one retransplant, was enrolled, and a few patients lacking pretransplant specimens were excluded. Donor T cell macrochimerism was defined as a peak of at least 4% donor T cells among recipient peripheral blood mononuclear cells. Samples from a few later patients were sequenced in-house on an Illumina MiSeq with MiXCR processing rather than by the commercial service. General conclusions and limits of the study: GvH clones turned up in recipient bone marrow, with some appearing earlier in ileal mucosa or blood, a pattern consistent with an intestinal mucosal origin. The conclusions were limited by the relatively low number and heterogeneity of the intestinal transplant patients. Patients with donor T cell macrochimerism had high GvH to HvG T cell clonal ratios in their allografts. Early after transplant, peak levels of circulating GvH clones were found to be associated with declines in HvG clones.

The library was generated by the immunoSEQ multiplex PCR assay. For most patients, genomic DNA was isolated using the Qiagen DNeasy Blood and Tissue Kit and was shipped frozen to Adaptive Biotechnologies for TCR sequencing. High-throughput TCR-beta CDR3 sequencing of genomic DNA from most patients was performed by Adaptive Biotechnologies. As for the authors' bioinformatics: Adaptive's ImmunoSEQ software supplied the TCR sequencing data for around 17 patients, while MiXCR and VDJtools were used to process a few other patients. To correct CD4 versus CD8 sorting errors, any sequence found in both subsets at a frequency ratio below 5:1 was removed. CDR3 nucleotide sequences shared between donor and recipient were removed because their origin could not be assigned. To count as alloreactive, a clone needed at least 2-fold expansion over unstimulated cells and a minimum CFSE-low frequency of 0.002% (template counts) or 0.001% (read counts). Clones were considered mappable if detected in sequenced pre-transplant spleen, lymph node, or MLR CFSE-low populations of the donor or recipient. The cumulative frequency of alloreactive clones was calculated as a percentage of all sequences, weighted by copy number. TCRdb took this table from immuneACCESS and kept in-frame rearrangements with V and J called. Such tables lack part of the clones; where checked against another copy, unresolved V genes explain under half of the gap, and the rest is unexplained. That table supplies the V and J calls and clone size; D and trimming were determined from the DNA. This sample comprises just over 95,000 clones, more than 85% of them detected only once. The ten largest clones take up roughly 0.17% of the sample.

In the paper's terms, the time point label means: cells obtained before transplantation from donor or recipient. CD3+CD4+ and CD3+CD8+ populations were FACS-sorted from unstimulated pre-transplant donor and recipient cells taken from spleen or lymph nodes. Trimming costs V 6 bases and J 7 bases, and their ends lie 13 bases apart. The CDR3 runs 12 amino acids, cysteine and phenylalanine included. Just CDR3 DNA is preserved here, 36 bases in frame from base 1. The germline V gene (reference sequence) specifies LNHDA as CDR1 and SQIVND as CDR2. About this clone: Its antigen remains undetermined. Base qualities are not provided; no much larger clone lies one nucleotide away.

This clonotype originated in a human donor who received an intestinal transplant. The chain joins TRBV19 to TRBJ2-7; the best D guess is TRBD2, with 5 bases matching. The sequencing used unstimulated CD4+ T cells sorted from spleen or lymph node cells, collected before intestinal transplant. The CDR3 here reads CASSRVSGEQYF. The DNA sequence follows: TGTGCCAGTAGCCGGGTCTCGGGAGAGCAGTACTTC.